One and the same sample provided the 18 T cell receptor beta chains below, sequenced in a study of cytomegalovirus exposure and HLA in healthy donors. It was with 60 Vbeta and 13 Jbeta primers that the PCR ran. Only in-frame clones appear in the TCRdb table, and some are missing; sequencing was by immunoSEQ multiplex PCR. The sample carries fewer than 100,000 clones, 69% recorded once. Sequencing input: PBMCs. The receptors come from a female donor in good health and CMV-seronegative.

The chain is built from TRBV12-2 and TRBJ1-1; the table calls TRBD1, which could not be checked here. TRBV12-2 is a known pseudogene. CDR3 size: 16 residues. The CDR3 DNA sequence: TGTGCAAGTCCCAACCCCCTACAGGGGCGGAACACTGAAGCTTTCTTT. Protein product: CASPNPLQGRNTEAFF.

The chain combines TRBV28 with TRBJ2-1, with 12 bases lining up with TRBD2. V lost 4 bases and J lost 7; bases outside the gene matches: 8. Germline V gene data show CDR1 as MDHEN and CDR2 as SYDVKM. The CDR3 is 16 residues long. This CDR3 is CASSSLGLAGGNEQFF. The DNA of the CDR3 is TGTGCCAGCAGTTCCCTGGGACTAGCGGGCGGGAATGAGCAGTTCTTC.

CDR3 in DNA: TGTGCCAGCAGCGTACAAGCGGCCGATTACAATGAGCAGTTCTTC. It translates to CASSVQAADYNEQFF. This chain uses TRBV9 with TRBJ2-1, with D maybe TRBD2 (5 bases). The CDR3 is 15 residues long. Trimming pared 1 base from V and 4 bases from J, leaving 12 bases between. The germline V gene encodes CDR1 SGDLS and CDR2 YYNGEE. The variable domain in full, completed from reference TRBV9 and TRBJ2-1, reads DSGVTQTPKHLITATGQRVTLRCSPRSGDLSVYWYQQSLDQGLQFLIQYYNGEERAKGNILERFSAQQFPDLHSELNLSSLELGDSALYFCASSVQAADYNEQFFGPGTRLTVL.

The J gene is TRBJ1-5, the V gene TRBV11-3; D is uncertain. V gave up 1 base and J gave up 6 bases, with 10 bases separating them. This CDR3 contains 14 residues. Germline assignment: CDR1 SGHNT and CDR2 YENEEA. The CDR3 protein is CASSLAHGRQPQHF. As DNA, the CDR3 is TGTGCCAGCAGCTTAGCCCATGGGCGTCAGCCCCAGCATTTT. Using reference TRBV11-3 and TRBJ1-5 for the parts outside the CDR3, the full variable domain is EAGVVQSPRYKIIEKKQPVAFWCNPISGHNTLYWYLQNLGQGPELLIRYENEEAVDDSQLPKDRFSAERLKGVDSTLKIQPAELGDSAVYLCASSLAHGRQPQHFGDGTRLSIL.

CDR3 bases: TGTGCCAGCAGTTTAGGGGGCTCTCTCTACGAGCAGTACTTC. Encoded protein: CASSLGGSLYEQYF. This chain links TRBV28 with TRBJ2-5; D perhaps matches TRBD1 (6 bases). The closer fit of TRBJ2-7 to the DNA end suggests the J call may be wrong. Per the germline V gene, CDR1 is MDHEN and CDR2 is SYDVKM. The length of the CDR3 is 14 residues.

Only a few counts were recorded for this clone. V gene TRBV6-4 combines with J gene TRBJ2-1, with TRBD2 matching 7 bases. From germline, CDR1 is MRHNA and CDR2 SNTAGT. V was pared by 6 bases and J by 3 bases, with 8 bases of the junction left unmatched. There are 15 residues in the CDR3. Here the CDR3 DNA reads TGTGCCAGCAGCCCTGGTCTAGCGGACTACAATGAGCAGTTCTTC. Translated: CASSPGLADYNEQFF.

The chain links TRBV5-1 to TRBJ2-5, with 9 positions matching TRBD1. V gave up 5 bases and J gave up 0 bases; unmatched junction bases: 5. Looked up from germline, CDR1 is SGHRS and CDR2 is YFSETQ. The CDR3 totals 15 residues. The CDR3 protein is CASSGQGRYQETQYF. The CDR3 bases are TGCGCCAGCAGTGGACAGGGGAGGTACCAAGAGACCCAGTACTTC.

The genes are TRBV4-3 and TRBJ2-3, with TRBD2 matching over 11 bases. The CDR3 is 16 residues long. J gave up 2 bases and V 3 bases, and 4 bases lay outside the gene matches. The V gene's germline CDR1 is LGHNA and CDR2 YSLEER. This CDR3 reads CASSQGLAVITDTQYF. CDR3 in DNA: TGCGCCAGCAGCCAGGGACTAGCGGTTATCACAGATACGCAGTATTTT.

CDR3 region: CASSDGTAQGPYGYTF. The CDR3 DNA is TGTGCCAGCAGTGACGGGACAGCCCAGGGGCCCTATGGCTACACCTTC. The J gene is TRBJ1-2, the V gene TRBV6-4, with 7 nucleotides matching TRBD1. The germline V gene encodes CDR1 MRHNA and CDR2 SNTAGT. The length of the CDR3 is 16 residues. V shed 2 bases and J 4 bases; nucleotides not matched to a gene: 10.

This clone occurred a few times. This rearrangement joins TRBV7-2 to TRBJ2-7, with TRBD2 matching over 7 bases. Germline V lookup: CDR1 SGHTA, CDR2 FQGNSA. V trimming: 1 base; J trimming: 2 bases; junction bases outside the gene matches: 8. The CDR3 extends over 16 amino acids. CDR3 in DNA: TGTGCCAGCAGCTTAGGGGGCGGGGGAAGCCCCTACGAGCAGTACTTC. Amino acids: CASSLGGGGSPYEQYF.

The V and J genes are TRBV5-5 and TRBJ2-2; D is perhaps TRBD2 (7 bases). The CDR3 totals 16 residues. Germline V gene lookup returns CDR1 SGHKS and CDR2 YYEKEE (reference sequence). V shed 1 base and J shed 1 base, with 11 bases lying between them. The CDR3 here is CASSLSGGLNTGELFF. CDR3 coding DNA: TGTGCCAGCAGCTTGTCGGGGGGCCTGAACACCGGGGAGCTGTTTTTT.

The chain is built from TRBV4-1 and TRBJ2-7, with TRBD2 matching over 9 bases. Losses at the gene ends were 6 bases for V and 7 bases for J; bases not matched to a gene: 10. The CDR3 has 14 residues. The V gene's germline CDR1 is MGHRA and CDR2 YSYEKL. This CDR3 reads CASSLSSGAGEQYF. In DNA form, the CDR3 reads TGCGCCAGCAGTCTTTCTAGCGGGGCGGGAGAGCAGTACTTC.

V usage is TRBV2 and J usage is TRBJ2-7; TRBD1 aligns across 7 bases. The CDR3 is 15 residues long. V was clipped by 5 bases and J by 5 bases; unmatched bases: 12. The germline gives CDR1 SNHLY, CDR2 FYNNEI. The CDR3 DNA sequence: TGTGCCAGCAGTCTACTACCTACAGGGGTGCACGAGCAGTACTTC. As protein: CASSLLPTGVHEQYF.

This CDR3 is CASSFAAGNEKLFF. Here the CDR3 DNA reads TGTGCCAGCAGCTTCGCCGCGGGTAATGAAAAACTGTTTTTT. The rearrangement uses TRBV7-9 and TRBJ1-4, with D hard to call. V gave up 3 bases and J gave up 4 bases, with 9 bases separating them. The CDR3 totals 14 residues. Germline V gene sequence: CDR1 SEHNR, CDR2 FQNEAQ (reference sequence).

J is TRBJ2-1 and V is TRBV29-1; D unresolved. This CDR3 region has 13 residues. The V end was cut by 1 base, the J end by 3 bases, with 7 bases between. Germline values: CDR1 SQVTM, CDR2 ANQGSEA. The CDR3 here is CSVEGQIYNEQFF. DNA of the CDR3: TGCAGCGTTGAAGGGCAGATCTACAATGAGCAGTTCTTC.

The chain has TRBV7-2 and TRBJ1-1; TRBD1 matches at 8 bases. Trimming removed 5 bases from V and 1 base from J; junction bases left unmatched: 9. Germline CDR1 and CDR2: SGHTA and FQGNSA. The CDR3 spans 16 residues. The CDR3 sequence is CASSLNRGGRNTEAFF. The CDR3 DNA is TGTGCCAGCAGCCTAAACAGGGGGGGGAGGAACACTGAAGCTTTCTTT.

The CDR3 bases are TGTGCCAGCAGCTTGGGCGGTGGAGAGGACACTGAAGCTTTCTTT. This gives the protein CASSLGGGEDTEAFF. The chain has TRBV5-4 and TRBJ1-1, with D unclear. V was trimmed by 0 bases and J by 3 bases, leaving 12 bases between them. The CDR3 runs 15 residues. Looked up from germline, CDR1 is SGHNT and CDR2 is YYREEE (reference sequence).

The rearrangement joins TRBV5-8 to TRBJ1-1; TRBD1 might be the D (6 bases). Germline CDR1 reads SGHTS; CDR2 reads YDEGEE. The V and J ends lost 0 bases and 3 bases respectively, with 9 bases between them. The CDR3 loop spans 14 amino acids. The CDR3 region is CASSLEGGHTEAFF. DNA for the CDR3: TGTGCCAGCAGCTTGGAAGGGGGTCACACTGAAGCTTTCTTT.